A single sample gave rise to the 11 T cell receptor beta chains below, sequenced in a study of blood T cell repertoires in COVID-19. Profiled with immunoSEQ multiplex PCR; TCRdb holds only in-frame clones, not every one. This sample has about 400,000 clones, with about 87% found just once. Sequenced material: peripheral blood. The source of these receptors is a human donor in a cohort sampled during active COVID-19.

V usage is TRBV6-5 and J usage is TRBJ1-6, with a possible D match to TRBD1 (6 bases). The CDR3 runs 14 residues. The germline V gene has CDR1 MNHEY and CDR2 SVGAGI. Trimming removed 8 bases from V and 8 bases from J, with 16 bases in between. In nucleotides, the CDR3 is TGTGCCAGCGCGGCGGGCAGGGGAGATTCACCCCTCCACTTT. Its protein product is CASAAGRGDSPLHF.

The chain recombines TRBV25-1 with TRBJ2-5, with TRBD2 as a possible D gene (5 bases). Trimming pared 2 bases from V and 1 base from J, leaving 8 bases between. This CDR3 contains 14 residues. From germline, CDR1 is MGHDK and CDR2 SYGVNS. The CDR3 sequence: CASSERGFQETQYF. CDR3 coding DNA: TGTGCCAGCAGTGAACGAGGGTTCCAAGAGACCCAGTACTTC. Using reference TRBV25-1 and TRBJ2-5 for the parts outside the CDR3, the full variable domain is EADIYQTPRYLVIGTGKKITLECSQTMGHDKMYWYQQDPGMELHLIHYSYGVNSTEKGDLSSESTVSRIRTEHFPLTLESARPSHTSQYLCASSERGFQETQYFGPGTRLLVL.

The chain is built from TRBV3-1 (or the pseudogene TRBV3-2) and TRBJ1-2; D perhaps matches TRBD1 (6 bases). V lost 4 bases and J lost 4, with 10 bases in between. The CDR3 runs to 13 residues. The germline gives CDR1 LGHDT, CDR2 YNNKEL (reference sequence). This CDR3 reads CASSRDNRYGYTF. The DNA of the CDR3 is TGTGCCAGCAGCCGGGACAACCGCTATGGCTACACCTTC.

Concerning this clone itself: The sample holds other DNA sequences that translate to the same CDR3. V and J are TRBV7-8 and TRBJ1-4; maybe TRBD1 (6 bases). The ends were cut back, 6 bases at V and 8 bases at J, with 13 bases in the middle. CDR3 length equals 13 residues. The germline gives CDR1 SGHVS, CDR2 FQNEAQ. This CDR3 is CASSRDRNEKLFF. In DNA form, the CDR3 reads TGTGCCAGCAGTCGAGACAGGAACGAAAAACTGTTTTTT. The full variable domain, in which reference TRBV7-8 and TRBJ1-4 provide the parts outside the CDR3, is GAGVSQSPRYKVAKRGQDVALRCDPISGHVSLFWYQQALGQGPEFLTYFQNEAQLDKSGLPSDRFFAERPEGSVSTLKIQRTQQEDSAVYLCASSRDRNEKLFFGSGTQLSVL.

The chain recombines TRBV28 with TRBJ1-5; D is uncertain. With 5 bases removed from V and 2 bases from J, the gap between germline ends came to 16 bases. CDR1 MDHEN and CDR2 SYDVKM come from the germline V gene. The CDR3 is made up of 16 amino acids. In nucleotides, the CDR3 is TGTGCCAGCAGTCCTCTGGGCGGGGTGGGCAATCAGCCCCAGCATTTT. Translated, it gives CASSPLGGVGNQPQHF.

The chain couples TRBV19 to TRBJ1-5, with D maybe TRBD1 (5 bases). CDR3 length: 14 amino acids. Trimming stripped 3 bases from V and 5 bases from J, with 11 bases between. Germline CDR1 is LNHDA and CDR2 is SQIVND (reference sequence). The CDR3 DNA reads as TGTGCCAGTAGTATTAGGGGCCCGGATCAGCCCCAGCATTTT. Translated: CASSIRGPDQPQHF. Together with reference TRBV19 and TRBJ1-5, the CDR3 gives the full variable domain: DGGITQSPKYLFRKEGQNVTLSCEQNLNHDAMYWYRQDPGQGLRLIYYSQIVNDFQKGDIAEGYSVSREKKESFPLTVTSAQKNPTAFYLCASSIRGPDQPQHFGDGTRLSIL.

As DNA, the CDR3 is TGTGCCAGCAGTAGTAACCACTACGAGCAGTACTTC. Its protein product is CASSSNHYEQYF. The rearrangement joins TRBV3-1 (or the pseudogene TRBV3-2) to TRBJ2-7; D not resolved. The CDR3 runs 12 residues. Germline CDR1 LGHDT, CDR2 YNNKEL (reference sequence). The V end lost 6 bases, the J end lost 3 bases, and 9 bases lay between the germline ends.

The rearrangement uses TRBV4-1 and TRBJ1-2; TRBD1 might be the D (5 bases). Trimming removed 0 bases at V and 0 bases at J, with 11 bases between. The germline gives CDR1 MGHRA, CDR2 YSYEKL. The CDR3 has 16 amino acids. CDR3 loop: CASSQDMGLTNYGYTF. In nucleotides, the CDR3 is TGCGCCAGCAGCCAAGATATGGGACTTACTAACTATGGCTACACCTTC.

J is TRBJ1-4 and V is TRBV24-1; 10 positions agree with TRBD1. Germline V CDR1 and CDR2: KGHDR, SFDVKD. This CDR3 region has 15 residues. V lost 3 bases to trimming and J lost 7 bases; unmatched junction nucleotides: 4. CDR3 residues: CATSDPGTGAEKLFF. The CDR3 DNA reads TGTGCCACCAGTGATCCCGGGACAGGGGCTGAAAAACTGTTTTTT.

The V and J genes are TRBV2 and TRBJ1-3; D might be TRBD1 (6 bases). This CDR3 contains 11 residues. Trimming left V 8 bases short and J 10 bases short, with 12 bases between. Per the germline V gene, CDR1 is SNHLY and CDR2 is FYNNEI. The CDR3 loop is CASGNRETIYF. In DNA form, the CDR3 reads TGTGCCAGCGGGAACAGGGAAACCATATATTTT.

The chain links TRBV18 to TRBJ1-1; 8 nucleotides agree with TRBD1. This CDR3 has 15 amino acids. V lost 5 bases and J lost 3; bases outside the gene matches: 8. CDR1 and CDR2 from the germline V gene are KGHSH and LQKENI. In DNA, the CDR3 is TGTGCCAGCTCATCTTACAGGGGGGGGGACACTGAAGCTTTCTTT. It translates to CASSSYRGGDTEAFF.